This entry lists 4 T cell receptor beta chains sequenced from one sample in a study of T cells in Graves' hyperthyroidism and ophthalmopathy. RNA transcripts gave rise to amplified TCR beta CDR3 regions. RT-PCR in the first round (using the HTBI primer set) targeted the TCR CDR3. TCRdb passed the multiplex PCR reads through MiXCR, listing each CDR3 protein once. The sample yields under 800,000 distinct CDR3 sequences, around 15% seen once. Sample: blood. The receptors were sampled from a woman aged 18-29 years with Graves' hyperthyroidism.

This clonotype was counted between two and nine times. This chain links TRBV19 with TRBJ2-1; 9 bases are a match to TRBD2. This CDR3 is 15 amino acids long. The J segment lost 3 bases and the V segment lost 5 bases, leaving 5 bases of the junction unmatched. Per the germline V gene, CDR1 is LNHDA and CDR2 is SQIVND (reference sequence). CDR3 sequence reads: CASSPTSGHYNEQFF. The CDR3 DNA sequence: TGTGCCAGTAGTCCGACTAGCGGACACTACAATGAGCAGTTCTTC.

The chain combines TRBV6-4 with TRBJ1-5, with 9 bases lining up with TRBD1. The V gene's germline CDR1 is MRHNA and CDR2 SNTAGT. There are 14 residues in the CDR3. The trim removed 6 bases at V and 6 bases at J, leaving 6 bases unmatched. The CDR3 sequence: CASRWTGEAQPQHF. CDR3 in DNA: TGTGCCAGCAGATGGACAGGGGAGGCTCAGCCCCAGCATTTT.

This clonotype was seen more than once but under ten times. The chain combines TRBV9 with TRBJ2-1; TRBD1 or TRBD2 may be the D gene (5 bases each). The germline V gene has CDR1 SGDLS and CDR2 YYNGEE. V lost 3 bases to trimming and J lost 5 bases, with 24 bases between them. The CDR3 is 18 amino acids. The CDR3 reads CASSGGPLDHSRNNEQFF. CDR3 DNA: TGTGCCAGCAGCGGGGGACCTCTGGACCACAGCCGTAACAATGAGCAGTTCTTC. The full variable domain, rest sourced from reference TRBV9 and TRBJ2-1, is DSGVTQTPKHLITATGQRVTLRCSPRSGDLSVYWYQQSLDQGLQFLIQYYNGEERAKGNILERFSAQQFPDLHSELNLSSLELGDSALYFCASSGGPLDHSRNNEQFFGPGTRLTVL.

This clonotype appeared a few times. As DNA, the CDR3 is TGTGCCAGCAGCCCAACTCCCAGGACTAGCGGGACTCGGGGGACCCAGTACTTC. Translated, it gives CASSPTPRTSGTRGTQYF. The rearrangement links TRBV14 to TRBJ2-5; TRBD2 matches at 12 bases. CDR1 is SGHDN, CDR2 FVKESK, per germline. The junction had 16 bases not matched to a gene; V was cut back by 4 bases and J by 7 bases. The length of the CDR3 is 18 residues.